This passage covers 16 T cell receptor beta chains from one sample sequenced in a study of CD8+ T cells in alopecia areata. RNA extraction and reverse transcription yielded cDNA as sequencing template. Generated by immunoSEQ multiplex PCR, the TCRdb table keeps only in-frame clones and is missing some. The sample has about 97,000 clones, 41% seen once; the top ten hold approximately 1.5%. The specimen sequenced was CD4+ T cells sorted from blood. The receptors here all came from a human donor with alopecia areata.

This rearrangement joins TRBV10-1 to TRBJ1-1; 7 bases line up with TRBD1. The germline gives CDR1 WNHNN, CDR2 SYGVQD (reference sequence). Trimming at V came to 2 bases and at J to 4 bases, leaving 4 bases not matched to a gene. CDR3 length: 14 residues. The CDR3 loop is CASSEDRVSTEAFF. DNA for the CDR3: TGCGCCAGCAGTGAGGACAGGGTCTCCACTGAAGCTTTCTTT.

This chain uses TRBV14 with TRBJ2-1, with a tentative D call TRBD2 (6 bases). The CDR3 consists of 17 residues. Germline values: CDR1 SGHDN, CDR2 FVKESK. V was cut by 4 bases and J by 4 bases, with 20 bases left in between. CDR3 DNA sequence: TGTGCCAGCAGCCTCCCCGGCATTTCGGGAGATTACAATGAGCAGTTCTTC. Its protein is CASSLPGISGDYNEQFF. Full variable domain (outside the CDR3, taken from reference TRBV14 and TRBJ2-1): EAGVTQFPSHSVIEKGQTVTLRCDPISGHDNLYWYRRVMGKEIKFLLHFVKESKQDESGMPNNRFLAERTGGTYSTLKVQPAELEDSGVYFCASSLPGISGDYNEQFFGPGTRLTVL.

The CDR3 sequence is CAISDKGANTEAFF. Here the CDR3 DNA reads TGTGCCATCAGTGATAAGGGGGCGAACACTGAAGCTTTCTTT. The chain has TRBV10-3 and TRBJ1-1, with 7 positions matching TRBD1. Trimming at V came to 3 bases and at J to 1 base, leaving 2 bases not matched to a gene. CDR1 is ENHRY, CDR2 SYGVKD, per germline. The CDR3 extends over 14 amino acids.

The chain is built from TRBV7-2 and TRBJ2-7, with 8 bases matching TRBD2. Per germline, CDR1 SGHTA and CDR2 FQGNSA. This CDR3 is built from 14 residues. Germline trimming cut 5 bases from V and 3 bases from J; bases unmatched to any gene: 6. In DNA form, the CDR3 reads TGTGCCAGCAGCCGGAGCGGGAGTAACTACGAGCAGTACTTC. Translating it yields CASSRSGSNYEQYF.

V and J are TRBV4-1 and TRBJ2-7; a possible D gene is TRBD1 (6 bases). Trimming cost V 3 bases and J 6 bases, with 15 bases left between them. Per the germline V gene, CDR1 is MGHRA and CDR2 is YSYEKL. The CDR3 extends over 14 amino acids. The CDR3 nucleotides read TGCGCCAGCAGCCATAACTTGGGGGCAGGCGAGCAGTACTTC. It yields the protein CASSHNLGAGEQYF.

A few counts support this clone. The chain uses TRBV4-1 and TRBJ1-4, with D possibly TRBD1 on 5 matching bases. The CDR3 consists of 15 residues. Germline-derived CDR1 and CDR2 are MGHRA and YSYEKL. Trimming took 0 bases from V and 7 from J, leaving 12 bases between them. The CDR3 loop reads CASSQDRQGAEKLFF. The CDR3 region has the DNA TGCGCCAGCAGCCAAGATCGGCAGGGAGCTGAAAAACTGTTTTTT.

The rearrangement uses TRBV27 and TRBJ2-7; the D call may be TRBD1 or TRBD2 (6 bases each). V gave up 5 bases and J gave up 0 bases, with 14 bases separating them. The CDR3 is 15 amino acids. The germline gives CDR1 MNHEY, CDR2 SMNVEV (reference sequence). CDR3 coding DNA: TGTGCCAGCAGTCCCCTAGGGGGGAGCTCCTACGAGCAGTACTTC. Its translation: CASSPLGGSSYEQYF.

The chain is built from TRBV30 and TRBJ2-7, with D possibly being TRBD2 (6 bases). V shed 8 bases and J shed 3 bases, with 14 bases lying between them. Per the germline V gene, CDR1 is GTSNPN and CDR2 is SVGIG (reference sequence). The CDR3 consists of 12 residues. CDR3 DNA sequence: TGTGCCCGCGGCATGGGGGGCTACGAGCAGTACTTC. Translated, it gives CARGMGGYEQYF.

This clone was observed a few times. V and J are TRBV7-2 and TRBJ2-7; D unresolved. V shed 3 bases and J shed 0 bases, with 6 bases lying between them. Germline assignment: CDR1 SGHTA and CDR2 FQGNSA. CDR3 length: 13 residues. Here the CDR3 DNA reads TGTGCCAGCAGCTTGGACGGCTCCTACGAGCAGTACTTC. Its translation: CASSLDGSYEQYF.

This sequence joins TRBV7-6 and TRBJ2-1; TRBD2 is a possible D gene (5 bases). The CDR3 loop spans 13 amino acids. Trimming removed 0 bases from V and 8 bases from J, with 8 bases in between. Germline V gene data show CDR1 as SGHVS and CDR2 as FNYEAQ. The CDR3 region is CASSLARAHEQFF. DNA for the CDR3: TGTGCCAGCAGCTTAGCGCGGGCCCATGAGCAGTTCTTC.

V is TRBV4-2 and J is TRBJ2-3; TRBD1 might be the D (6 bases). The CDR3 loop spans 15 amino acids. Germline V gives CDR1 LGHNA, CDR2 YNFKEQ. V was cut by 4 bases and J by 3 bases, with 14 bases left in between. CDR3 nucleotides: TGTGCCAGCAGCCCAGGGGACGTTTTTACAGATACGCAGTATTTT. It codes for CASSPGDVFTDTQYF.

This sequence joins TRBV4-2 and TRBJ2-7, with 13 positions matching TRBD2. The length of the CDR3 is 17 residues. CDR1 is LGHNA and CDR2 is YNFKEQ in the germline V gene. Trimming removed 3 bases from V and 4 bases from J; junction bases left unmatched: 9. CDR3 region: CASSQDTGTSGAYEQYF. The CDR3 bases are TGTGCCAGCAGCCAGGATACGGGGACTAGCGGGGCTTACGAGCAGTACTTC.

This clone has just a few counts. This sequence joins TRBV25-1 and TRBJ2-7; 7 bases are shared with TRBD2. Germline V gene sequence: CDR1 MGHDK, CDR2 SYGVNS. V lost 3 bases, J lost 2 bases, and 4 bases stayed unmatched. The CDR3 has 14 amino acids. The CDR3 nucleotides are TGTGCCAGCAGTGACCAGCGGGGCACCTACGAGCAGTACTTC. It translates to CASSDQRGTYEQYF.

The genes are TRBV18 and TRBJ1-1, with D possibly being TRBD1 (5 bases). The CDR3 contains 16 residues. Looked up from germline, CDR1 is KGHSH and CDR2 is LQKENI. V was cut by 3 bases and J by 3 bases, with 17 bases left in between. CDR3 DNA sequence: TGTGCCAGCTCACCTCTTAGGGACCATAAAGACACTGAAGCTTTCTTT. As protein: CASSPLRDHKDTEAFF.

The chain is built from TRBV6-5 and TRBJ2-1; 8 bases align to TRBD2. The CDR3 consists of 11 residues. The trim removed 5 bases at V and 14 bases at J, leaving 5 bases unmatched. CDR1 and CDR2 (germline): MNHEY, SVGAGI. The CDR3 protein is CASSGGTSEFF. The DNA for the CDR3 is TGTGCCAGCAGTGGCGGGACTAGTGAGTTCTTC.

The chain employs TRBV10-2 and TRBJ2-1; 9 bases agree with TRBD2. The germline gives CDR1 WSHSY, CDR2 SAAADI. CDR3 size: 16 residues. Germline trimming cut 3 bases from V and 7 bases from J; bases unmatched to any gene: 10. The CDR3 DNA follows: TGCGCCAGCAGTGAAAGAGATAGCGGGAGTGGGAATGAGCAGTTCTTC. It encodes CASSERDSGSGNEQFF.